These 24 T cell receptor beta chains originate from one sample sequenced in a study of blood T cell repertoires in COVID-19. Clones were sequenced by immunoSEQ multiplex PCR, and TCRdb holds only the in-frame ones, with some missing. The top ten hold over 4% of the sample, which has 400,000 to 550,000 clones, more than 85% seen once. The sequenced sample was peripheral blood. These receptors all come from a woman in her twenties or thirties with acute or convalescent COVID-19.

J is TRBJ1-2 and V is TRBV10-3; D may be TRBD1 (5 bases). This CDR3 comprises 13 residues. Trimming took 6 bases from V and 8 from J, leaving 16 bases between them. Germline CDR1 and CDR2: ENHRY and SYGVKD. Here the CDR3 DNA reads TGTGCCATCAGGTCCGAGGGACTAACGGGCTACACCTTC. Residues: CAIRSEGLTGYTF.

The rearrangement uses TRBV6-5 and TRBJ2-1; 12 bases are a match to TRBD2. V was pared by 0 bases and J by 5 bases, with 2 bases of the junction left unmatched. CDR1 and CDR2 from the germline V gene are MNHEY and SVGAGI. This CDR3 spans 16 amino acids. The CDR3 sequence is CASSYSLAGGNNEQFF. DNA for the CDR3: TGTGCCAGCAGTTACTCACTAGCGGGGGGAAACAATGAGCAGTTCTTC.

V and J are TRBV19 and TRBJ2-7; D gene uncertain. V lost 4 bases and J lost 4, with 14 bases in between. CDR1 and CDR2 (germline): LNHDA, SQIVND (reference sequence). This CDR3 spans 14 amino acids. The CDR3 region has the DNA TGTGCCAGTAGTAGATCAGGAATCAAATACGAGCAGTACTTC. This encodes CASSRSGIKYEQYF.

This clone was recorded only once. V gene TRBV30 combines with J gene TRBJ1-1; 12 nucleotides match TRBD1. V lost 3 bases to trimming and J lost 3 bases; unmatched junction nucleotides: 2. Germline-derived CDR1 and CDR2 are GTSNPN and SVGIG (reference sequence). The CDR3 length is 14 residues. CDR3: CAWRRDRGHTEAFF. CDR3 DNA: TGTGCCTGGAGACGGGACAGGGGGCACACTGAAGCTTTCTTT.

The chain carries TRBV10-1 and TRBJ2-3; perhaps TRBD1 as D (5 bases). CDR3 size: 15 residues. Germline loops: CDR1 WNHNN, CDR2 SYGVQD (reference sequence). V was trimmed by 1 base and J by 3 bases, leaving 11 bases between them. CDR3: CASSELAGSTDTQYF. CDR3 in DNA: TGCGCCAGCAGTGAGTTGGCAGGGTCAACAGATACGCAGTATTTT.

A single count supports this clone. The chain employs TRBV12-5 and TRBJ1-2; 10 nucleotides align to TRBD1. The V and J ends lost 5 bases and 8 bases, in that order; junction bases with no gene match: 5. The CDR3 is 13 residues long. CDR1 is LGHNT and CDR2 is FRNRAP in the germline V gene. The CDR3 sequence is CASGRGTGVGYTF. In DNA, the CDR3 is TGTGCTAGTGGTAGGGGGACAGGGGTAGGCTACACCTTC. The whole variable domain, remainder taken from reference TRBV12-5 and TRBJ1-2, is DARVTQTPRHKVTEMGQEVTMRCQPILGHNTVFWYRQTMMQGLELLAYFRNRAPLDDSGMPKDRFSAEMPDATLATLKIQPSEPRDSAVYFCASGRGTGVGYTFGSGTRLTVV.

This clone has only one observation. The chain is built from TRBV30 and TRBJ1-4; D is unresolved. With 2 bases removed from V and 6 bases from J, the gap between germline ends came to 16 bases. The V gene's germline CDR1 is GTSNPN and CDR2 SVGIG (reference sequence). The CDR3 spans 15 residues. CDR3 in amino acids: CAWSTTRLSYEKLFF. CDR3 DNA: TGTGCCTGGAGTACTACAAGGCTATCTTATGAAAAACTGTTTTTT. The full variable domain, in which reference TRBV30 and TRBJ1-4 provide the parts outside the CDR3, is SQTIHQWPATLVQPVGSPLSLECTVEGTSNPNLYWYRQAAGRGLQLLFYSVGIGQISSEVPQNLSASRPQDRQFILSSKKLLLSDSGFYLCAWSTTRLSYEKLFFGSGTQLSVL.

The genes are TRBV11-2 and TRBJ1-1, with a weak D call TRBD1 (6 bases). Trimming stripped 6 bases from V and 4 bases from J, with 18 bases between. This CDR3 is 15 amino acids long. The V gene's germline CDR1 is SGHAT and CDR2 FQNNGV. Here the CDR3 DNA reads TGTGCCAGCAGTCGGGGACATAGTGGACTCACTGAAGCTTTCTTT. It translates to CASSRGHSGLTEAFF.

This chain uses TRBV18 with TRBJ2-3; 7 nucleotides match TRBD1. Germline values: CDR1 KGHSH, CDR2 LQKENI. V trimming: 3 bases; J trimming: 4 bases; junction bases outside the gene matches: 1. This CDR3 contains 13 residues. CDR3 in DNA: TGTGCCAGCTCACCGACAGGGTCAGATACGCAGTATTTT. Its translation: CASSPTGSDTQYF.

This sequence joins TRBV7-6 and TRBJ2-3; weak D call: TRBD2 (5 bases). Germline V gene lookup returns CDR1 SGHVS and CDR2 FNYEAQ. The germline V and J ends were trimmed by 0 bases and 0 bases, with 16 bases remaining between them. The CDR3 spans 18 residues. CDR3 sequence: CASSLAVGTRYSTDTQYF. The CDR3 region has the DNA TGTGCCAGCAGCTTAGCGGTTGGAACTAGATATAGCACAGATACGCAGTATTTT.

This clone has only a few counts. J is TRBJ1-1 and V is TRBV19; D call uncertain. Germline CDR1 LNHDA, CDR2 SQIVND (reference sequence). The CDR3 extends over 15 amino acids. V lost 7 bases and J 1 base, leaving 16 bases between the germline ends. The CDR3 DNA reads TGTGCCAGTATACCCCAGTCTGGCAAGAACACTGAAGCTTTCTTT. Its translation: CASIPQSGKNTEAFF.

This chain joins TRBV11-2 and TRBJ2-7, with 8 bases lining up with TRBD2. CDR3 length: 18 amino acids. The V segment lost 3 bases and the J segment 4 bases; nucleotides outside the gene matches: 17. Germline CDR1 reads SGHAT; CDR2 reads FQNNGV. In DNA, the CDR3 is TGTGCCAGCAGCTTGGTTGATCTGGGTAGCGGGGTGTCTTACGAGCAGTACTTC. It is translated as CASSLVDLGSGVSYEQYF. The full variable domain, rest sourced from reference TRBV11-2 and TRBJ2-7, is EAGVAQSPRYKIIEKRQSVAFWCNPISGHATLYWYQQILGQGPKLLIQFQNNGVVDDSQLPKDRFSAERLKGVDSTLKIQPAKLEDSAVYLCASSLVDLGSGVSYEQYFGPGTRLTVT.

V usage is TRBV28 and J usage is TRBJ2-7; D is unclear. Trimming removed 5 bases at V and 4 bases at J, with 6 bases between. Germline loops: CDR1 MDHEN, CDR2 SYDVKM. The CDR3 length is 11 residues. The CDR3 protein is CASSPRYEQYF. Here the CDR3 DNA reads TGTGCCAGCAGTCCCAGATACGAGCAGTACTTC.

This rearrangement joins TRBV29-1 to TRBJ1-2; 8 bases fit TRBD1. V shed 3 bases and J 4 bases; nucleotides not matched to a gene: 1. The CDR3 totals 12 residues. The germline CDR1 and CDR2 sequences are SQVTM and ANQGSEA. CDR3 nucleotides: TGCAGCGTTGAGGACAGGGTCTATGGCTACACCTTC. It codes for CSVEDRVYGYTF. The full variable domain, with the rest looked up from reference TRBV29-1 and TRBJ1-2, is SAVISQKPSRDICQRGTSLTIQCQVDSQVTMMFWYRQQPGQSLTLIATANQGSEATYESGFVIDKFPISRPNLTFSTLTVSNMSPEDSSIYLCSVEDRVYGYTFGSGTRLTVV.

The chain employs TRBV6-5 and TRBJ1-1; no clear D. The CDR3 totals 12 residues. The V and J ends lost 6 bases and 10 bases respectively, with 15 bases between them. Germline assignment: CDR1 MNHEY and CDR2 SVGAGI. The CDR3 bases are TGTGCCAGCAGGGCCGGGGTAGGATCAGCTTTCTTT. It encodes CASRAGVGSAFF.

This clone occurred once. The chain couples TRBV2 to TRBJ2-1; possibly TRBD2 for D (6 bases). The CDR3 runs 13 residues. In germline, CDR1 is SNHLY, CDR2 FYNNEI. The V end was cut by 6 bases, the J end by 6 bases, with 12 bases between. Here the CDR3 DNA reads TGTGCCAGCAGACCTAACGGGGGCAATGAGCAGTTCTTC. It is translated as CASRPNGGNEQFF.

V usage is TRBV30 and J usage is TRBJ1-2; a weak D match, TRBD1 (6 bases). Germline CDR1 is GTSNPN and CDR2 is SVGIG (reference sequence). V gave up 0 bases and J gave up 7 bases, with 15 bases separating them. CDR3 length: 14 residues. CDR3 in amino acids: CAWSVSGTISGYTF. CDR3 in DNA: TGTGCCTGGAGTGTTTCGGGGACAATCTCTGGCTACACCTTC.

This chain links TRBV6-5 with TRBJ1-2; TRBD1 agrees at 10 bases. The CDR3 is 14 residues long. CDR1 and CDR2 from the germline V gene are MNHEY and SVGAGI. The V and J ends lost 6 bases and 7 bases, in that order; junction bases with no gene match: 8. The CDR3 reads CASSQGTGVSGYTF. The DNA for the CDR3 is TGTGCCAGCAGCCAAGGGACAGGGGTCTCTGGCTACACCTTC.

In this sample, this clone turned up a few times. The V and J genes are TRBV7-9 and TRBJ1-4; 10 positions match TRBD1. From germline, CDR1 is SEHNR and CDR2 FQNEAQ (reference sequence). The V gene end was trimmed by 3 bases and the J gene end by 7 bases; junction bases not matched to a gene: 5. The CDR3 covers 15 residues. The CDR3 loop is CASSLGQGIGEKLFF. CDR3 DNA: TGTGCCAGCAGCTTGGGACAGGGGATAGGTGAAAAACTGTTTTTT.

The chain carries TRBV10-2 and TRBJ2-6; D ambiguous. Between the trimmed V and J ends, which lost 3 bases and 4 bases, there was a span of 7 bases. Germline V gene lookup returns CDR1 WSHSY and CDR2 SAAADI. This CDR3 has 14 residues. DNA of the CDR3: TGCGCCAGCAGTGATACAGAAGGGGCCAACGTCCTGACTTTC. It yields the protein CASSDTEGANVLTF.

The chain combines TRBV25-1 with TRBJ2-2; D ambiguous. Trimming took off 0 bases at V and 4 bases at J, with 3 bases between the two ends. The CDR3 contains 13 residues. The germline CDR1 and CDR2 sequences are MGHDK and SYGVNS. CDR3 loop: CASSEYSTGELFF. CDR3 bases: TGTGCCAGCAGTGAATATAGCACCGGGGAGCTGTTTTTT.

The rearrangement uses TRBV5-1 and TRBJ2-7; 8 bases are a match to TRBD1. This CDR3 region has 15 residues. V was clipped by 4 bases and J by 4 bases; unmatched bases: 10. Germline lookup yields CDR1 SGHRS and CDR2 YFSETQ. The CDR3 reads CASSPRTGLGYEQYF. The CDR3 nucleotides are TGCGCCAGCAGCCCTAGGACAGGGCTCGGGTACGAGCAGTACTTC.

The chain joins TRBV14 to TRBJ2-1; maybe TRBD1 (5 bases). This CDR3 contains 16 residues. The germline V gene encodes CDR1 SGHDN and CDR2 FVKESK. Trimming left V 2 bases short and J 6 bases short, with 17 bases between. The CDR3 reads CASSQTRQPTFNEQFF. CDR3 nucleotide sequence: TGTGCCAGCAGCCAAACAAGACAGCCTACTTTCAATGAGCAGTTCTTC.

The rearrangement uses TRBV10-3 and TRBJ1-2; unclear D gene. In germline, CDR1 is ENHRY, CDR2 SYGVKD. V was clipped by 7 bases and J by 7 bases, with 19 bases between them. The CDR3 consists of 14 residues. The CDR3 DNA is TGTGCCATCAAGAGGACTACCCTCTCGGGTGGCTACACCTTC. Translated: CAIKRTTLSGGYTF.